The 28 T cell receptor beta chains reported below all come from one sample, sequenced in a study of tumor and adjacent non-tumor tissue in lung cancer. The template was RNA from unsorted bulk tissue. Three rounds of nested PCR, following a modified ARM-PCR protocol, produced the TCRbeta library. One entry per CDR3 protein, called by TCRdb with MiXCR from the multiplex PCR reads. The sample includes fewer than 130,000 distinct CDR3 sequences, over 75% seen only once; the top ten take approximately 24%. Specimen: lung tumor tissue. The source is a man aged 70 or older with non-small cell lung cancer.

About this clonotype: The junction shows a germline mismatch at one end, possibly a read error. This chain connects TRBV12-3 or TRBV12-4 to TRBJ2-3; D is undetermined. There are 11 residues in the CDR3. CDR3 sequence: CISSFRETRYF. CDR3 DNA sequence: TGTATCAGCAGTTTCAGAGAAACGCGGTATTTT.

Only a few counts were recorded for this clonotype. The CDR3 DNA follows: TGCAGTGCTCTTACATCGTCGGGTTGGGAGACCCAGTACTTC. Translated, it gives CSALTSSGWETQYF. V is TRBV20-1 and J is TRBJ2-5; D ambiguous. The CDR3 runs to 14 residues. V dropped 5 bases and J dropped 5 bases, with 18 bases sitting between them. CDR1 DFQATT and CDR2 SNEGSKA come from the germline V gene (reference sequence).

For this clonotype: It may be a read error: a sequence one base away is much more abundant. This rearrangement joins TRBV28 to TRBJ1-5; D is unclear. CDR3 size: 16 residues. Germline loops: CDR1 MDHEN, CDR2 SYDVKM. The CDR3 region is CANSLRLLGHNQPQHF. Written as DNA, the CDR3 is TGTGCCAACAGTTTGAGGCTTTTAGGCCACAATCAGCCCCAGCATTTT.

Regarding this clonotype: A much larger clone lies one base from this, so it may be a read error. This chain uses TRBV5-1 with TRBJ2-1; D is perhaps TRBD2 (5 bases). The CDR3 has 17 residues. CDR1 and CDR2 (germline): SGHRS, YFSETQ. Trimming pared 0 bases from V and 4 bases from J, leaving 17 bases between. The CDR3 loop is CASSLARAVGGYNEQFF. DNA for the CDR3: TGCGCCAGCAGCTTGGCCAGAGCGGTGGGTGGATACAATGAGCAGTTCTTC.

This clonotype showed up just once. The DNA for the CDR3 is TGTGCCAGCAGAACCCACCGGGACAAAAACTCAGCCCTCCACTTT. Protein product: CASRTHRDKNSALHF. V gene TRBV6-5 combines with J gene TRBJ1-6; a possible D gene is TRBD1 (6 bases). The V gene's germline CDR1 is MNHEY and CDR2 SVGAGI. This CDR3 region has 15 residues. V gave up 6 bases and J gave up 14 bases, with 23 bases separating them.

Points on this clonotype: The CDR3 does not close with the conserved phenylalanine or tryptophan, likely indicating a read error. The CDR3 DNA follows: TGCGCCAGCAGGTTCCCGGGACCCTATTCTCATGAGCAGTTCTTA. Amino acids: CASRFPGPYSHEQFL. The chain joins TRBV10-2 to TRBJ2-1, with D perhaps TRBD1 or TRBD2 (5 bases each). The CDR3 covers 15 residues. V dropped 6 bases and J dropped 8 bases, with 20 bases sitting between them. Germline loops: CDR1 WSHSY, CDR2 SAAADI.

Comments on this clonotype: Possible read error: a much larger clone is one base away. The chain links TRBV13 to TRBJ1-3; 7 positions agree with TRBD1. V lost 3 bases, J lost 3 bases, and 5 bases stayed unmatched. Germline V gene sequence: CDR1 PRHDT, CDR2 FYEKMQ (reference sequence). The CDR3 extends over 15 amino acids. This CDR3 reads CASSFPTGVGNTIYF. The CDR3 region has the DNA TGTGCCAGCAGCTTCCCCACAGGGGTTGGAAACACCATATATTTT.

There are a few counts of this clonotype. At one of its ends the junction is not consistent with the germline gene, which may arise from a read error. This sequence joins TRBV29-1 and TRBJ2-5; D gene ambiguous. Germline CDR1 reads SQVTM; CDR2 reads ANQGSEA. This CDR3 region has 13 residues. The DNA for the CDR3 is TGCGGCGTGGCTGATAGGTTCCAAGAGACCCAGTACTTC. The encoded protein is CGVADRFQETQYF.

This chain joins TRBV7-8 and TRBJ2-5; D unresolved. The germline V and J ends were trimmed by 4 bases and 5 bases, with 14 bases remaining between them. CDR1 is SGHVS and CDR2 is FQNEAQ in the germline V gene. The CDR3 spans 14 residues. The CDR3 region has the DNA TGTGCCAGCAGCTCAGGATCGGTGCCGGAGACCCAGTACTTC. It yields the protein CASSSGSVPETQYF.

About this clonotype: The junction shows a germline mismatch at one end, possibly a read error. The chain couples TRBV19 to TRBJ1-5, with D possibly being TRBD1 (5 bases). From germline, CDR1 is LNHDA and CDR2 SQIVND (reference sequence). The CDR3 spans 15 residues. Here the CDR3 reads CASSMGRRGNQPQHF. The CDR3 DNA follows: TGTGCCAGTAGTATGGGCAGACGGGGCAATCAGCCCCAGCATTTC.

V gene TRBV29-1 combines with J gene TRBJ1-1; the D is unclear. The germline CDR1 and CDR2 sequences are SQVTM and ANQGSEA. This CDR3 comprises 12 residues. The CDR3 region has the DNA TGCAGTGTTATGGCGGAGAGCCCTGAAGCTTTCTTT. Translation gives CSVMAESPEAFF. The variable domain in full, with the rest retrieved from reference TRBV29-1 and TRBJ1-1, is SAVISQKPSRDICQRGTSLTIQCQVDSQVTMMFWYRQQPGQSLTLIATANQGSEATYESGFVIDKFPISRPNLTFSTLTVSNMSPEDSSIYLCSVMAESPEAFFGQGTRLTVV.

Comments on this clonotype: Mismatch with germline at one junction end may stem from a read error. The rearrangement joins TRBV11-2 to TRBJ1-2; 9 bases agree with TRBD1. CDR3 length: 14 residues. The germline CDR1 and CDR2 sequences are SGHAT and FQNNGV. The DNA for the CDR3 is TGTGCCAGTAGCACGACAGGGGGTACCTATGGTTACACCTTC. Translated: CASSTTGGTYGYTF.

V and J are TRBV29-1 and TRBJ1-1; D gene unclear. V was cut by 7 bases and J by 13 bases, with 28 bases left in between. This CDR3 has 14 residues. Per germline, CDR1 SQVTM and CDR2 ANQGSEA. The CDR3 is CSAITGGPNSGVFF. CDR3 nucleotide sequence: TGCAGCGCAATCACGGGCGGGCCTAATAGCGGAGTTTTCTTT.

Worth noting for this clonotype: One end of the junction is discordant with germline, which a read error may explain. The chain recombines TRBV6-1 with TRBJ2-6, with TRBD1 identical over 7 bases. From germline, CDR1 is MNHNS and CDR2 SASEGT. The CDR3 extends over 14 amino acids. The CDR3 here is CAGSEGAGTNVLTF. CDR3 nucleotides: TGTGCCGGCAGTGAGGGGGCTGGGACCAACGTCCTGACTTTC.

Comment on this clonotype: Without the conserved terminal phenylalanine or tryptophan, this CDR3 likely stems from a read error. In nucleotides, the CDR3 is TGTGCCAGCAGCTTGGTCAGAAGAGGAAAACTGTTTATT. Protein sequence: CASSLVRRGKLFI. The chain has TRBV11-2 and TRBJ1-4; D is unresolved. Germline CDR1 reads SGHAT; CDR2 reads FQNNGV. The V end was cut by 3 bases, the J end by 10 bases, with 12 bases between. The CDR3 loop spans 13 amino acids.

A single count supports this clonotype. This may stem from a read error, because a much larger clone lies one nucleotide away. The chain has TRBV20-1 and TRBJ2-4; D is uncertain. Germline V gives CDR1 DFQATT, CDR2 SNEGSKA (reference sequence). The CDR3 spans 14 residues. CDR3 protein: CGATVALAKNIQYF. CDR3 nucleotides: TGCGGTGCTACTGTTGCGTTGGCCAAAAACATTCAGTACTTC.

Remarks on this clonotype: The CDR3 end shows no conserved phenylalanine or tryptophan, and so a read error is likely. The chain recombines TRBV11-2 with TRBJ2-3; possibly TRBD1 for D (5 bases). Germline CDR1 is SGHAT and CDR2 is FQNNGV. Trimming took off 5 bases at V and 7 bases at J, with 16 bases between the two ends. The CDR3 spans 14 residues. The CDR3 reads CASSLTAGSYTQYS. The CDR3 DNA reads as TGTGCCAGCAGCCTAACCGCAGGGTCATATACGCAGTATTCT.

This clonotype occurred once. The chain combines TRBV5-5 with TRBJ2-7; 10 bases map to TRBD2. Germline CDR1 SGHKS, CDR2 YYEKEE (reference sequence). The length of the CDR3 is 17 residues. As DNA, the CDR3 is TGTATCAGCAGCTCGACAGGGAGGACTAGCGGAACCTACGAGCAGTACTTC. This sequence encodes CISSSTGRTSGTYEQYF.

The chain couples TRBV7-9 to TRBJ2-5; D is unresolved. V lost 4 bases to trimming and J lost 4 bases, with 16 bases between them. The length of the CDR3 is 15 residues. The germline gives CDR1 SEHNR, CDR2 FQNEAQ (reference sequence). The CDR3 DNA sequence: TGTGCCAGCAGCTCCCCGGGCTGTACGAGAGAGACCCAGTACTTC. Amino acids: CASSSPGCTRETQYF. The full variable domain, completed using reference TRBV7-9 and TRBJ2-5, is DTGVSQNPRHKITKRGQNVTFRCDPISEHNRLYWYRQTLGQGPEFLTYFQNEAQLEKSRLLSDRFSAERPKGSFSTLEIQRTEQGDSAMYLCASSSPGCTRETQYFGPGTRLLVL.

In its sample, this clonotype was seen once. At one end the junction does not follow the germline gene, possibly because of a read error. The CDR3 DNA sequence: TGTAGCGTTGTGGCGGAGAGGCCTGATGCCTTCTTT. It encodes CSVVAERPDAFF. This rearrangement joins TRBV29-1 to TRBJ1-1, with D hard to call. CDR1 and CDR2 from the germline V gene are SQVTM and ANQGSEA. This CDR3 has 12 amino acids.

In its sample, this clonotype was seen many times. The chain employs TRBV10-2 and TRBJ2-5, with D tentatively TRBD2 (5 bases). Trimming shortened V by 8 bases and J by 5 bases, and 12 bases separated the two germline ends. Germline assignment: CDR1 WSHSY and CDR2 SAAADI. The CDR3 is 12 residues long. The CDR3 loop reads CASAGLGETQYF. DNA of the CDR3: TGCGCCAGCGCCGGACTGGGGGAGACCCAGTACTTC.

In this sample, this clonotype turned up a few times. The chain carries TRBV6-5 and TRBJ1-6; a possible D gene is TRBD1 (5 bases). Deletions cut 0 bases from V and 17 bases from J, with 17 bases between. CDR3 size: 14 residues. The germline CDR1 and CDR2 sequences are MNHEY and SVGAGI. DNA of the CDR3: TGTGCCAGCAGTTACTCGATTGGGGGTTCACCTATCCACTTT. Translated: CASSYSIGGSPIHF.

CDR3 in DNA: TGCACCATCAGCCGGACATTATCGGGAGAGGGGGACGAGCAGTACTTC. Protein sequence: CTISRTLSGEGDEQYF. The chain is built from TRBV4-1 and TRBJ2-7, with D perhaps TRBD1 or TRBD2 (6 bases each). The length of the CDR3 is 16 residues. Germline CDR1 reads MGHRA; CDR2 reads YSYEKL.

With regard to this clonotype: Given the absence of the conserved phenylalanine or tryptophan at the CDR3 end, a read error is likely. The V gene is TRBV20-1, the J gene TRBJ2-7; no clear D. Trimming pared 6 bases from V and 5 bases from J, leaving 14 bases between. The CDR3 consists of 12 residues. Germline V gene sequence: CDR1 DFQATT, CDR2 SNEGSKA (reference sequence). CDR3 region: CSAEVVLHEQYY. The CDR3 nucleotides read TGCAGTGCCGAGGTGGTCCTGCACGAGCAGTACTAC.

This rearrangement joins TRBV12-3 or TRBV12-4 to TRBJ1-1, with D possibly TRBD1 on 5 matching bases. The CDR3 covers 14 residues. V lost 7 bases and J 4 bases, leaving 16 bases between the germline ends. CDR3 sequence (DNA): TGTGCCAGCAATCTTTCCGGGGGGGTCACTGAAGCTTTCTTT. Residues: CASNLSGGVTEAFF.

Turning to this clonotype: One junction end disagrees with the germline gene, perhaps due to a read error. This chain links TRBV11-2 with TRBJ2-1; D is ambiguous. CDR3 length: 11 residues. CDR1 is SGHAT, CDR2 FQNNGV, per germline. CDR3 residues: CASSLAGRPYF. In DNA, the CDR3 is TGTGCCAGCAGCTTAGCGGGCCGACCGTACTTC.

Of note for this clonotype: A much bigger clone sits one base away, suggesting this may be a read error. The chain has TRBV20-1 and TRBJ2-7; D assignment may be TRBD1 or TRBD2 (5 bases each). Trimming stripped 3 bases from V and 9 bases from J, with 27 bases between. The CDR3 sequence is 16 residues long. From germline, CDR1 is DFQATT and CDR2 SNEGSKA (reference sequence). CDR3 amino acids: CSARNSGSQDFTRQYF. The DNA for the CDR3 is TGCAGTGCTAGGAACTCCGGGTCACAGGACTTTACGAGGCAGTACTTC.

Regarding this clonotype: Mismatch with germline at one junction end may stem from a read error. V and J are TRBV11-2 and TRBJ2-7; no definite D call. The germline gives CDR1 SGHAT, CDR2 FQNNGV. The CDR3 runs 14 residues. CDR3 nucleotides: TGTGCCAGCAGTTTAGGCAGCAGAAATACGGAGCAGTATTTC. Translated: CASSLGSRNTEQYF.